This TCR beta chain derives from a study of blood T cell repertoires in COVID-19. Background on the study: Samples taken during acute and convalescent COVID-19 were collected in the United States, Italy and Spain.

The CDR3 length is 15 residues. The ends were cut back, 5 bases at V and 6 bases at J, with 17 bases in the middle. Germline V lookup: CDR1 MDHEN, CDR2 SYDVKM. In the original processing: Estimation of nucleated cell counts relied on the amplification of reference gene primers. The assay was immunoSEQ multiplex PCR, and TCRdb's table has in-frame clones only and misses some. That table furnishes V, J and clone size, whereas the DNA furnished D and trimming. This sample has 270,000 or so clones, with roughly nine tenths found just once. J is TRBJ2-1 and V is TRBV28; D is undetermined. The sample was peripheral blood. The receptor's source is a woman aged 40 to 50 who had recovered from COVID-19. The CDR3, as DNA: TGTGCCAGCAGTCTCCTCAGCGTATCGGGCAATGAGCAGTTCTTC. Translation: CASSLLSVSGNEQFF.